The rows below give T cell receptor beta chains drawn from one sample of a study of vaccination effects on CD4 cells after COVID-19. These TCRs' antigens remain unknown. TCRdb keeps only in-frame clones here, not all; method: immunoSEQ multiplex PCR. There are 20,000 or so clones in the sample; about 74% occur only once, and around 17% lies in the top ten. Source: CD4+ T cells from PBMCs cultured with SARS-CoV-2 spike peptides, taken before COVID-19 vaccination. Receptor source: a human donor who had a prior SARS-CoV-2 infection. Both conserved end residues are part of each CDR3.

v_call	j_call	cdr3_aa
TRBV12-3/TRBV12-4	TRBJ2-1	CASSSRNVGNPFF
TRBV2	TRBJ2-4	CASSGGTKNIQYF
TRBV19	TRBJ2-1	CASSSSGRVWYEQFF
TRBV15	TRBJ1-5	CATSRRGIQGAQPQHF
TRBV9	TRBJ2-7	CASSAGTGWSYEQYF
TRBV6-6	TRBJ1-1	CASRRERNTEAFF
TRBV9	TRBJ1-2	CASSGTGGLYGYTF
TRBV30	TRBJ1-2	CAWSAGQGDGYTF
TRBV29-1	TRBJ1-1	CSVEGLKWGRTEAFF
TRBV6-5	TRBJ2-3	CASSYSNQQSTDTQYF
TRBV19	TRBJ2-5	CASSRGETQYF
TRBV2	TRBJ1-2	CASSVRQGANYGYTF
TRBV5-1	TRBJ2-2	CASRTENTGELFF
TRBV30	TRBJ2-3	CAWSRGRSTDTQYF
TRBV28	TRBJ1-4	CASSPAGQGGEKLFF
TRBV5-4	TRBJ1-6	CASSLEGVWSPLHF
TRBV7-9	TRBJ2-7	CASSPLADHSYEQYF
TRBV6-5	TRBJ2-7	CASSYDKWFYEQYF
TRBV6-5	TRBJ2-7	CASSYSASGIGEQYF
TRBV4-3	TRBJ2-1	CASSQGPPGGGLDEQFF
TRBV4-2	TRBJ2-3	CASSPQASTDTQYF
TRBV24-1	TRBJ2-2	CATSGFSGRALSGELFF
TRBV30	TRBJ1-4	CASTAGTGYEKLFF
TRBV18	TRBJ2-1	CASSPVAGGDGNEQFF
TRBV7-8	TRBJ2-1	CASSPTSGTYNEQFF
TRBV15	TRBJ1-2	CATSSDARGRPPYGYTF
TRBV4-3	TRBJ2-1	CASSKTGIRSEQFF
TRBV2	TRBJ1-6	CASSLIVRQGGSPLHF
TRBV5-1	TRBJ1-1	CASSLDRANTEAFF
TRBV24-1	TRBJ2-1	CATRPAGGHEQFF
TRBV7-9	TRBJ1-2	CASSLTGFLYGYTF
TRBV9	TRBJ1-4	CASSASPWDTVNEKLFF
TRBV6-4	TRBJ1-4	CATAGQPNEKLFF
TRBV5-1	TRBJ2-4	CASAPTSGGTIAKNIQYF
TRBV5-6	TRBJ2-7	CASSLGGEQYF
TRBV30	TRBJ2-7	CAWRTSGGSYEQYF
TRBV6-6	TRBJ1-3	CASSRVDRGVSGNTIYF
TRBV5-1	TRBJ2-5	CASSLPGGETQYF
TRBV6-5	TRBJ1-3	CASSYRGGNTIYF
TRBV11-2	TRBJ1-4	CASSRIPGQGSMANEKLFF
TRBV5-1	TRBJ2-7	CASSFDLAGGYEQYF
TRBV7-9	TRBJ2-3	CASSPPESSQYF
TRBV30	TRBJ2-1	CAWSWGNEQFF
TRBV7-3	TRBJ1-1	CASSLTAGNTEAFF
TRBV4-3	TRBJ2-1	CASSQGGASGSSYNEQFF